One T cell receptor (beta chain) is described in this entry. The antigen is not known. The PCR employed 60 Vbeta primers together with 13 Jbeta primers. Profiled with immunoSEQ multiplex PCR; TCRdb holds only in-frame clones, not every one. Found here are around 110,000 clones, 9% to 10% of them singletons; the top ten hold less than 4%. Trimming removed 1 base from V and 6 bases from J, with 12 bases in between. CDR3 length equals 14 residues. CDR1 MNHEY and CDR2 SMNVEV come from the germline V gene (reference sequence). The data stem from a study of cytomegalovirus exposure and HLA in healthy donors. Background on the study: In a previous analysis, some 110 million unique TCR beta sequences were found from 150 million to 200 million T cells.

General study findings and limits: In a later analysis, V- and J-gene trimming of beta chains associated with a DCLRE1C missense variant, replicated independently. Later analysis showed TCR association rates varying by HLA locus, highest for DRB1 and lowest for HLA-C. Later analysis suggested links between common viral pathogens and several top significant clusters.

Sample: PBMCs. The chain employs TRBV27 and TRBJ1-2; unclear D gene. The TCR was taken from a man aged 30-40 years in good health and CMV-seronegative. The CDR3 nucleotides read TGTGCCAGCAGTTTATACCCCTCCCAGGATGGCTACACCTTC. Translated: CASSLYPSQDGYTF.